The 29 T cell receptor beta chains reported below all come from one sample, sequenced in a study of CD8+ T cells in alopecia areata. Isolated RNA was reverse transcribed into cDNA used as the sequencing template. Assay used: immunoSEQ multiplex PCR; TCRdb lists only in-frame clones, some missing. Of 110,000 to 150,000 clones listed, more than 55% are singletons. The material sequenced was CD8+ T cells sorted from blood. Every receptor here comes from a human donor in good health.

The V and J genes are TRBV29-1 and TRBJ2-6; D not certain. Germline values: CDR1 SQVTM, CDR2 ANQGSEA. V was trimmed by 4 bases and J by 4 bases, leaving 11 bases between them. The CDR3 loop spans 14 amino acids. The CDR3 sequence is CSVADTTGANVLTF. The CDR3, as DNA: TGCAGCGTTGCTGACACCACGGGGGCCAACGTCCTGACTTTC.

The table lists this clone with a few counts. The chain employs TRBV7-9 and TRBJ2-1, with 14 bases identical to TRBD2. The V gene's germline CDR1 is SEHNR and CDR2 FQNEAQ (reference sequence). The length of the CDR3 is 15 residues. J gave up 10 bases and V 5 bases, and 7 bases lay outside the gene matches. CDR3 protein: CASSAGTSGSDEQFF. The DNA for the CDR3 is TGTGCCAGCAGCGCCGGGACTAGCGGGAGCGACGAGCAGTTCTTC.

This clone appeared a few times. The gene calls are TRBV29-1 and TRBJ2-3; no clear D. V lost 7 bases and J 1 base, leaving 9 bases between the germline ends. CDR1 and CDR2 from the germline V gene are SQVTM and ANQGSEA. The CDR3 sequence is 12 residues long. CDR3 protein: CSAVPRTDTQYF. DNA for the CDR3: TGCAGCGCCGTCCCCCGCACAGATACGCAGTATTTT.

V is TRBV9 and J is TRBJ2-7; the D gene is possibly TRBD1 (6 bases). This CDR3 is built from 15 residues. Germline CDR1 and CDR2: SGDLS and YYNGEE. V lost 0 bases and J 0 bases, leaving 10 bases between the germline ends. The DNA for the CDR3 is TGTGCCAGCAGCGTAGGGACAGCAACCTCCTACGAGCAGTACTTC. Protein sequence: CASSVGTATSYEQYF.

This clone occurred a few times. This chain uses TRBV6-4 with TRBJ2-5, with 14 bases that match TRBD2. With V trimmed by 5 bases and J by 4 bases, 12 bases remained unmatched. The CDR3 spans 18 residues. Germline V gives CDR1 MRHNA, CDR2 SNTAGT. CDR3 bases: TGTGCCAGCAGTTATTCAAGGACTAGCGGGAGGACGGGAGAGACCCAGTACTTC. Its protein product is CASSYSRTSGRTGETQYF.

V usage is TRBV2 and J usage is TRBJ2-5, with a weak D call TRBD1 (6 bases). Trimming stripped 4 bases from V and 2 bases from J, with 11 bases between. This CDR3 is 14 amino acids long. CDR1 is SNHLY and CDR2 is FYNNEI in the germline V gene. The CDR3 bases are TGTGCCAGCAGTGTTCCAGGGGCTCAAGAGACCCAGTACTTC. It translates to CASSVPGAQETQYF.

The CDR3 loop is CAWSVVVGGSIPANTGELFF. The CDR3 DNA sequence: TGTGCCTGGAGTGTAGTGGTGGGCGGGAGCATCCCCGCGAACACCGGGGAGCTGTTTTTT. This sequence joins TRBV30 and TRBJ2-2, with TRBD2 identical over 7 bases. Losses at the gene ends were 0 bases for V and 0 bases for J; bases not matched to a gene: 16. Germline V CDR1 and CDR2: GTSNPN, SVGIG (reference sequence). The CDR3 is 20 amino acids.

A few counts support this clone. V usage is TRBV27 and J usage is TRBJ2-7, with a tentative D call TRBD1 (6 bases). Trimming shortened V by 6 bases and J by 5 bases, and 14 bases separated the two germline ends. Looked up from germline, CDR1 is MNHEY and CDR2 is SMNVEV (reference sequence). The CDR3 is made up of 13 amino acids. CDR3 in DNA: TGTGCCAGCAGCGCCACAGGGATCCACGAGCAGTACTTC. Its protein product is CASSATGIHEQYF.

J is TRBJ2-4 and V is TRBV5-4; 7 nucleotides match TRBD2. Trimming cost V 4 bases and J 8 bases; bases outside gene matches: 15. In germline, CDR1 is SGHNT, CDR2 YYREEE (reference sequence). This CDR3 region has 16 residues. CDR3 bases: TGTGCCAGCAGCCGAACTGGACTAGATGGAAAGGACATTCAGTACTTC. Its translation: CASSRTGLDGKDIQYF.

The chain uses TRBV29-1 and TRBJ2-1; the match to TRBD2 covers 12 bases. Trimming at V came to 6 bases and at J to 1 base, leaving 13 bases not matched to a gene. The CDR3 is made up of 18 amino acids. CDR1 and CDR2 (germline): SQVTM, ANQGSEA. The CDR3 DNA sequence: TGCAGCGTCGCGGGGGCTCCTAGCGGGAGGGTTTCCTACAATGAGCAGTTCTTC. Protein sequence: CSVAGAPSGRVSYNEQFF.

This chain links TRBV12-5 with TRBJ2-5; D gene unclear. Per germline, CDR1 LGHNT and CDR2 FRNRAP. The CDR3 contains 13 residues. Trimming removed 4 bases from V and 3 bases from J, with 9 bases in between. Written as DNA, the CDR3 is TGTGCTAGTGGTTCCTTGGGTGAAGAGACCCAGTACTTC. The encoded protein is CASGSLGEETQYF.

The rearrangement joins TRBV29-1 to TRBJ2-1; D uncertain. CDR1 SQVTM and CDR2 ANQGSEA come from the germline V gene. The CDR3 loop spans 13 amino acids. Trimming pared 6 bases from V and 3 bases from J, leaving 12 bases between. CDR3 residues: CSVRLSIYNEQFF. CDR3 sequence (DNA): TGCAGCGTGAGGTTGTCGATCTACAATGAGCAGTTCTTC.

This chain links TRBV4-1 with TRBJ2-1; TRBD2 matches 8 bases. The CDR3 spans 19 residues. Germline CDR1 and CDR2: MGHRA and YSYEKL. The ends lost 2 bases at V and 7 bases at J; junction bases unmatched: 19. The CDR3 nucleotides are TGCGCCAGCAGCCAACTGGGTCTAGCGGGCCCGTGGGGGAGGAATGAGCAGTTCTTC. Translating it yields CASSQLGLAGPWGRNEQFF.

This sequence joins TRBV4-1 and TRBJ2-7; 9 bases are a match to TRBD1. CDR3 length: 16 amino acids. J was trimmed by 6 bases and V by 2 bases; bases with no gene match: 11. CDR1 MGHRA and CDR2 YSYEKL come from the germline V gene. The CDR3 DNA reads TGCGCCAGCAGCCAACTACAGGGGGCGCCGGGGTTCGAGCAGTACTTC. Translating gives CASSQLQGAPGFEQYF.

This chain links TRBV27 with TRBJ1-5; TRBD1 might be the D (5 bases). Germline V CDR1 and CDR2: MNHEY, SMNVEV (reference sequence). The CDR3 has 14 residues. V lost 3 bases and J 1 base, leaving 7 bases between the germline ends. CDR3 sequence (DNA): TGTGCCAGCAGTTTCGGGGGAAGCAATCAGCCCCAGCATTTT. This translates into CASSFGGSNQPQHF.

The chain employs TRBV11-2 and TRBJ2-3; D gene ambiguous. This CDR3 is built from 14 residues. Trimming pared 2 bases from V and 3 bases from J, leaving 9 bases between. CDR1 is SGHAT and CDR2 is FQNNGV in the germline V gene. The CDR3 protein is CASSLSYSTDTQYF. For the CDR3, the DNA is TGTGCCAGCAGCTTATCTTATTCGACAGATACGCAGTATTTT. The complete variable domain, with remaining parts taken from reference TRBV11-2 and TRBJ2-3, reads EAGVAQSPRYKIIEKRQSVAFWCNPISGHATLYWYQQILGQGPKLLIQFQNNGVVDDSQLPKDRFSAERLKGVDSTLKIQPAKLEDSAVYLCASSLSYSTDTQYFGPGTRLTVL.

This chain links TRBV25-1 with TRBJ1-5; no reliable D call. Trimming removed 8 bases at V and 2 bases at J, with 10 bases between. Per the germline V gene, CDR1 is MGHDK and CDR2 is SYGVNS. The CDR3 contains 13 residues. CDR3 bases: TGTGCCAGCGGTTACATTGGCAATCAGCCCCAGCATTTT. Translated: CASGYIGNQPQHF.

This clone came up a few times. The J gene is TRBJ1-4, the V gene TRBV29-1, with D hard to call. The V and J ends lost 0 bases and 5 bases respectively, with 10 bases between them. The CDR3 spans 14 residues. In germline, CDR1 is SQVTM, CDR2 ANQGSEA. The CDR3 coding sequence is TGCAGCGTTGAAGATCCGGCGGAGAATGAAAAACTGTTTTTT. Translating gives CSVEDPAENEKLFF. Drawing the rest from reference TRBV29-1 and TRBJ1-4, the complete variable domain is SAVISQKPSRDICQRGTSLTIQCQVDSQVTMMFWYRQQPGQSLTLIATANQGSEATYESGFVIDKFPISRPNLTFSTLTVSNMSPEDSSIYLCSVEDPAENEKLFFGSGTQLSVL.

The DNA of the CDR3 is TGCAGCGCCGGGTTCCCGAACACTGAAGCTTTCTTT. Protein: CSAGFPNTEAFF. This chain joins TRBV29-1 and TRBJ1-1; D is ambiguous. Trimming left V 7 bases short and J 1 base short, with 10 bases between. Germline-derived CDR1 and CDR2 are SQVTM and ANQGSEA. This CDR3 spans 12 amino acids.

The gene calls are TRBV9 and TRBJ1-1, with D tentatively TRBD1 (6 bases). CDR1 and CDR2 from the germline V gene are SGDLS and YYNGEE. CDR3 length: 15 residues. The V end lost 0 bases, the J end lost 5 bases, and 14 bases lay between the germline ends. CDR3 sequence reads: CASSVATGMGTEAFF. CDR3 nucleotides: TGTGCCAGCAGCGTAGCTACAGGGATGGGAACTGAAGCTTTCTTT.

This clone was picked up a small number of times. The chain carries TRBV29-1 and TRBJ2-1, with TRBD2 matching over 9 bases. J lost 4 bases, V lost 5 bases, and 12 bases had no gene match. The CDR3 runs 16 residues. CDR1 SQVTM and CDR2 ANQGSEA come from the germline V gene. The CDR3 bases are TGCAGCGTTTCCGGAGGGTCGCGGGAGGGGTACAATGAGCAGTTCTTC. It encodes CSVSGGSREGYNEQFF.

The genes are TRBV27 and TRBJ2-6; no reliable D call. V lost 8 bases and J 1 base, leaving 6 bases between the germline ends. CDR3 length equals 13 residues. Germline V gene lookup returns CDR1 MNHEY and CDR2 SMNVEV (reference sequence). CDR3 residues: CASAISGANVLTF. In nucleotides, the CDR3 is TGTGCCAGCGCGATATCTGGGGCCAACGTCCTGACTTTC.

The rearrangement links TRBV29-1 to TRBJ2-1; TRBD2 matches at 7 bases. The CDR3 loop spans 16 amino acids. Per the germline V gene, CDR1 is SQVTM and CDR2 is ANQGSEA. Losses at the gene ends were 0 bases for V and 8 bases for J; bases not matched to a gene: 13. The CDR3, as DNA: TGCAGCGTTGAAGATGGCCTGGCGGGAGATCGGGATGAGCAGTTCTTC. As protein: CSVEDGLAGDRDEQFF.

This clone was detected a few times. This sequence joins TRBV29-1 and TRBJ2-1; 8 nucleotides align to TRBD2. Unmatched junction bases numbered 10, after V lost 1 base and J lost 5 bases. The CDR3 spans 16 residues. Germline V gives CDR1 SQVTM, CDR2 ANQGSEA. The CDR3 bases are TGCAGCGTTGAAGGGGCTAGCGGGTTACGAAACAATGAGCAGTTCTTC. It encodes CSVEGASGLRNNEQFF.

This clone was found a few times. A read error may account for a junction end that differs from germline. J is TRBJ2-6 and V is TRBV29-1, with a weak D call TRBD2 (5 bases). This CDR3 spans 12 amino acids. Germline V gives CDR1 SQVTM, CDR2 ANQGSEA. The chain's CDR3 is CSVAERANVLTF. The CDR3 nucleotides read TGCAGCGTTGCGGAGAGGGCTAACGTCCTGACTTTC.

The V and J genes are TRBV9 and TRBJ2-7, with 9 nucleotides matching TRBD1. The germline CDR1 and CDR2 sequences are SGDLS and YYNGEE. J lost 4 bases, V lost 0 bases, and 5 bases had no gene match. This CDR3 has 15 residues. The CDR3 here is CASSVGGDRVYEQYF. CDR3 nucleotides: TGTGCCAGCAGCGTAGGTGGGGACAGGGTTTACGAGCAGTACTTC.

This clone has more than one count but fewer than ten. V is TRBV19 and J is TRBJ2-2; D may be TRBD2 (5 bases). The CDR3 runs 15 residues. The V end was cut by 5 bases, the J end by 4 bases, with 14 bases between. Per the germline V gene, CDR1 is LNHDA and CDR2 is SQIVND (reference sequence). The CDR3 here is CASSASNRGTGELFF. CDR3 in DNA: TGTGCCAGTAGTGCCTCCAACCGGGGCACCGGGGAGCTGTTTTTT. Supplemented by reference TRBV19 and TRBJ2-2, the full variable domain reads DGGITQSPKYLFRKEGQNVTLSCEQNLNHDAMYWYRQDPGQGLRLIYYSQIVNDFQKGDIAEGYSVSREKKESFPLTVTSAQKNPTAFYLCASSASNRGTGELFFGEGSRLTVL.

This chain joins TRBV20-1 and TRBJ2-7; D gene unclear. With 6 bases removed from V and 6 bases from J, the gap between germline ends came to 12 bases. The CDR3 runs 11 residues. Germline loops: CDR1 DFQATT, CDR2 SNEGSKA (reference sequence). The CDR3 sequence: CSAEQVSEQYF. CDR3 sequence (DNA): TGCAGTGCGGAGCAGGTTTCCGAGCAGTACTTC.

This chain connects TRBV15 to TRBJ2-2; tentatively, D is TRBD2 (5 bases). Per germline, CDR1 LNHNV and CDR2 YYDKDF (reference sequence). V dropped 0 bases and J dropped 6 bases, with 11 bases sitting between them. This CDR3 has 15 residues. The CDR3 sequence is CATSRDRGVAGELFF. In DNA form, the CDR3 reads TGTGCCACCAGCAGAGATCGGGGAGTCGCCGGGGAGCTGTTTTTT.